The sequence of this T cell receptor (beta chain) was determined in a study of blood T cell repertoires in COVID-19. As originally analysed: Estimated nucleated cell counts came from reference gene primer amplification. Using immunoSEQ multiplex PCR, the repertoire was profiled, and TCRdb retains in-frame clones only, with some absent. From that table come the V and J calls and clone size; the DNA was used to work out D and trimming. The sample lists approximately 170,000 clones, approximately 91% seen once, with approximately 4.6% in the top ten. In germline, CDR1 is SGHNT, CDR2 YYREEE (reference sequence). The CDR3 is made up of 14 amino acids. The V gene end was trimmed by 1 base and the J gene end by 2 bases; junction bases not matched to a gene: 3.

The sequenced sample was peripheral blood. The chain is built from TRBV5-4 and TRBJ2-7, with 7 bases matching TRBD1. This clonotype originated in a young man with COVID-19, enrolled during active disease. The CDR3 nucleotides read TGTGCCAGCAGCTTGAGGCAGGGGGCCTACGAGCAGTACTTC. This sequence encodes CASSLRQGAYEQYF.